This T cell receptor (beta chain) appears in the sequencing data of a study of neurological immune-mediated disorders. Study-wide points: Subjects shared no identical expanded-clone CDR3 amino acid sequences, suggesting private TCR-beta repertoires in all groups.

This clonotype was recorded many times. What it binds is unknown. TCRdb processed the 5' RACE reads anew with MiXCR; each CDR3 protein has one entry. The sample includes some 60,000 distinct CDR3 sequences, 3% to 4% of them seen just once. V shed 6 bases and J shed 4 bases, with 18 bases lying between them. The CDR3 covers 15 residues. Germline V CDR1 and CDR2: ENHRY, SYGVKD. The chain employs TRBV10-3 and TRBJ2-5, with TRBD2 as a possible D gene (6 bases). Source material: PBMCs. This TCR came from a woman under 40 with multiple sclerosis. CDR3 in amino acids: CAISSGQGVRETQYF. In DNA, the CDR3 is TGTGCCATCAGCAGCGGGCAGGGTGTCCGAGAGACCCAGTACTTC.